A selection of T cell receptor beta chains follows, all from one sample in a study of CD8+CD57+ T cells in acquired aplastic anemia. TCRdb used MiXCR to reprocess the reads, holding one entry per CDR3 protein. The sample records about 150,000 distinct CDR3 sequences, roughly 49% being singletons. The sample comprised sorted CD4+, CD8+, or CD8+CD57+ T cells (not recorded which) from PBMCs. The source is a human donor with aplastic anemia. Each CDR3 is given with its conserved first and last residue. A D gene is named only where the DNA matches it firmly. Only part of the rows carry a size: once, few, many, or a class if the clone is expanded.

TRBV3-1,TRBJ1-1,.,.,CASRGLGDTEAFF,TGTGCCAGCAGGGGTTTGGGGGACACTGAAGCTTTCTTT
TRBV12-3/TRBV12-4,TRBJ2-7,.,.,CASSSNGLEQYF,TGTGCCAGCAGTTCAAACGGGCTCGAGCAGTACTTC
TRBV7-8,TRBJ2-2,.,TRBD1,CASSSLGTGKSGELFF,TGTGCCAGCAGCTCCCTCGGGACAGGGAAATCCGGGGAGCTGTTTTTT
TRBV15,TRBJ2-7,.,.,CATSANPGYEQYF,TGTGCCACCAGCGCCAACCCAGGATACGAGCAGTACTTC
TRBV20-1,TRBJ1-2,once,.,CSARTEWGADYGYTF,TGCAGTGCTAGAACCGAATGGGGGGCCGACTATGGCTACACCTTC
TRBV12-3/TRBV12-4,TRBJ2-1,.,TRBD1,CASSSGDGTGFRSNEQFF,TGTGCCAGCAGTTCAGGGGACGGGACAGGTTTTCGAAGCAATGAGCAGTTCTTC
TRBV5-1,TRBJ1-1,once,.,CASSLRTDAGAFF,TGCGCCAGCAGCTTGAGGACGGACGCCGGGGCTTTCTTT
TRBV3-1,TRBJ1-1,.,.,CASSHRTVNTEAFF,TGTGCCAGCAGCCACCGGACAGTGAACACTGAAGCTTTCTTT
TRBV7-9,TRBJ2-7,.,TRBD1,CASSAAGTGVGEQYF,TGTGCCAGCAGCGCGGCCGGGACAGGGGTGGGCGAGCAGTACTTC
TRBV7-6,TRBJ2-7,many,.,CASSLGANYEQYF,TGTGCCAGCAGCTTAGGTGCGAATTACGAGCAGTACTTC
TRBV2,TRBJ1-2,few,.,CASSVIVATNYGYTF,TGTGCCAGCAGTGTAATAGTCGCGACAAACTATGGCTACACCTTC
TRBV20-1,TRBJ2-2,many,.,CSARVPFARVGTGELFF,TGCAGTGCTAGAGTACCCTTCGCCAGGGTGGGCACCGGGGAGCTGTTTTTT
TRBV20-1,TRBJ2-1,.,.,CSDSESASWQFF,TGCAGTGACTCTGAGAGTGCCTCTTGGCAGTTCTTC
TRBV20-1,TRBJ1-5,.,TRBD1,CSATGQGNQPQHF,TGCAGTGCGACGGGACAGGGTAATCAGCCCCAGCATTTT
TRBV2,TRBJ1-5,.,TRBD1,CASRTGIGQPQHF,TGTGCCAGCAGGACAGGGATAGGTCAGCCCCAGCATTTT
TRBV15,TRBJ2-5,.,TRBD2,CATYLAGVGSQETQYF,TGTGCCACCTATCTCGCGGGAGTAGGGAGTCAAGAGACCCAGTACTTC
TRBV15,TRBJ1-6,.,TRBD1,CATSSRTGNNSPLHF,TGTGCCACCAGCTCCCGGACAGGAAATAATTCACCCCTCCACTTT
TRBV4-3,TRBJ1-2,.,.,CASSQGFGANYGYTF,TGCGCCAGCAGCCAAGGATTCGGCGCTAACTATGGCTACACCTTC
TRBV7-9,TRBJ1-4,.,.,CASSLGGTNEKLFF,TGTGCCAGCAGCTTAGGGGGGACGAATGAAAAACTGTTTTTT
TRBV29-1,TRBJ1-1,few,.,CSVHRSEAFF,TGCAGCGTTCACAGGTCCGAAGCTTTCTTT
TRBV5-1,TRBJ1-5,.,TRBD1,CASSLGTGINQPQHF,TGCGCCAGCAGCTTGGGGACAGGGATCAATCAGCCCCAGCATTTT
TRBV25-1,TRBJ2-6,.,.,CASTPAAGANVLTF,TGTGCCAGCACGCCGGCGGCTGGGGCCAACGTCCTGACTTTC
TRBV2,TRBJ1-2,many,TRBD1,CASGDRGSLIYGYTF,TGTGCCAGCGGGGACAGGGGGTCTTTAATCTATGGCTACACCTTC